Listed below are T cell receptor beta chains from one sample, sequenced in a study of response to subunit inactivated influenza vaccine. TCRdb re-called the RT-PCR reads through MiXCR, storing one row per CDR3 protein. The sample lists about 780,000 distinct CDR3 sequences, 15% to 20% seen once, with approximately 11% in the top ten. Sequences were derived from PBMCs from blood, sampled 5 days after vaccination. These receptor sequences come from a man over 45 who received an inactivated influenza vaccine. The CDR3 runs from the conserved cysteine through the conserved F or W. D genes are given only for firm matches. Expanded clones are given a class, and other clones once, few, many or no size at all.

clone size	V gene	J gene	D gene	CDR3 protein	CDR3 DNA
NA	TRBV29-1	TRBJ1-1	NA	CSVEDWRPGMNTEAFF	TGCAGCGTTGAAGATTGGCGCCCAGGGATGAACACTGAAGCTTTCTTT
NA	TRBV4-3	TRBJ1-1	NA	CASSQVNSLEAFF	TGCGCCAGCAGCCAAGTCAACTCACTGGAAGCTTTCTTT
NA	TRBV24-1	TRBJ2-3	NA	CATSDWTDTDTQYF	TGTGCCACCAGTGATTGGACAGACACAGATACGCAGTATTTT
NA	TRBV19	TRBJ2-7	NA	CASSILLGSYEQYF	TGTGCCAGTAGTATCCTATTAGGCTCCTACGAGCAGTACTTC
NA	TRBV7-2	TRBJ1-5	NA	CASSSEPFRYPQHF	TGTGCCAGCAGCTCCGAACCATTTAGGTATCCCCAGCATTTT
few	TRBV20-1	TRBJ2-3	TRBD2	CSALAGGPKADTQYF	TGCAGTGCTCTAGCGGGAGGGCCTAAGGCAGATACGCAGTATTTT
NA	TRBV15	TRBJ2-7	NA	CATSRSGIRVYEQYF	TGTGCCACCAGCAGATCCGGGATCCGAGTCTACGAGCAGTACTTC
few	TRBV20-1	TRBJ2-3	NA	CSAPPGSADTQYF	TGCAGTGCTCCGCCGGGGAGTGCAGATACGCAGTATTTT
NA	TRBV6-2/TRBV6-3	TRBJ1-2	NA	CASSIEPRTAANYGYTF	TGTGCCAGCAGTATTGAACCGCGGACAGCAGCTAACTATGGCTACACCTTC
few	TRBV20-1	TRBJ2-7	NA	CTVSGVSYEQYF	TGCACGGTCTCGGGGGTTTCCTACGAGCAGTACTTC
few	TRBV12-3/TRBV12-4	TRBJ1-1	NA	CASSQSQGVKAFF	TGTGCCAGCAGTCAATCACAGGGTGTGAAGGCTTTCTTT
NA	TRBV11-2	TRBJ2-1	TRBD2	CASSLGLAGDSGSYNEQFF	TGTGCCAGCAGCTTAGGTCTAGCGGGAGACTCGGGGTCCTACAATGAGCAGTTCTTC
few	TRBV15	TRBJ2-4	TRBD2	CATSRHLAGGGDIQYF	TGTGCCACCAGCAGGCACCTAGCGGGAGGCGGAGACATTCAGTACTTC
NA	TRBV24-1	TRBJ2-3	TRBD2	CATSEHKRGRTDTQYF	TGTGCCACCAGTGAACATAAGCGGGGCCGCACAGATACGCAGTATTTT
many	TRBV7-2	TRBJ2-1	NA	CASSSSPPGNSYNEQFF	TGTGCCAGCAGCTCATCACCACCCGGGAACTCCTACAATGAGCAGTTCTTC
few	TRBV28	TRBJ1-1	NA	CASRFDVNPGRRNTEAFF	TGTGCCAGCAGGTTCGACGTAAACCCGGGACGTCGGAACACTGAAGCTTTCTTT
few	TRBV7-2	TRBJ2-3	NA	CASSLAGGPPLYF	TGTGCCAGCAGCTTAGCGGGTGGGCCACCTTTGTATTTT
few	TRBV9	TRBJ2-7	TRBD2	CASSVGGGPPYEQYF	TGTGCCAGCAGCGTAGGGGGGGGTCCCCCCTACGAGCAGTACTTC
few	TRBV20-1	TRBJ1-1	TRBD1	CSAIDRGPGTEAFF	TGCAGTGCTATTGATAGGGGGCCGGGCACTGAAGCTTTCTTT
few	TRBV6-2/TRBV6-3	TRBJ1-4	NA	CASTNIAWMGKLFF	TGTGCCAGCACTAACATCGCTTGGATGGGAAAACTGTTTTTT
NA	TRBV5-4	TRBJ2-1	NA	CASSPALGSYNEQFF	TGTGCCAGCAGCCCTGCCCTAGGGTCCTACAATGAGCAGTTCTTC
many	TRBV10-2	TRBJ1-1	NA	CASRGGAEAFF	TGCGCCAGCAGGGGAGGGGCTGAAGCTTTCTTT
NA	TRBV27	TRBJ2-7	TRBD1	CASSLSNRGPYEQYF	TGTGCCAGCAGTTTATCGAACAGGGGGCCGTACGAGCAGTACTTC
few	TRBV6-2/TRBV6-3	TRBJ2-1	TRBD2	CASSFPITPGTSVYNEQFF	TGTGCCAGCAGTTTCCCAATTACACCCGGGACTAGCGTATACAATGAGCAGTTCTTC
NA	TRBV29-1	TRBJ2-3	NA	CSVEPGGEDTQYF	TGCAGCGTTGAGCCCGGCGGGGAGGATACGCAGTATTTT
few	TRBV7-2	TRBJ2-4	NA	CASRPPGLAKNIQYF	TGTGCCAGCAGACCTCCGGGACTAGCCAAAAACATTCAGTACTTC
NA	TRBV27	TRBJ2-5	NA	CASSSRTSRETQYF	TGTGCCAGCAGTTCTCGCACGAGTAGGGAGACCCAGTACTTC
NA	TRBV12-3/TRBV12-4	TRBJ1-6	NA	CASSPRQVNSPLHF	TGTGCCAGCAGTCCCCGACAGGTTAATTCACCCCTCCACTTT
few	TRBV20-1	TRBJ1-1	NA	CSARAVEGRVDTEAFF	TGCAGTGCTAGAGCGGTTGAGGGAAGGGTGGACACTGAAGCTTTCTTT
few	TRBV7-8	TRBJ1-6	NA	CASSLSTVNSPLHF	TGTGCCAGCAGCTTAAGTACAGTAAATTCACCCCTCCACTTT
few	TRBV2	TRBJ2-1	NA	CASSSRRASYNEQFF	TGTGCCAGCAGTAGCCGACGGGCCAGTTACAATGAGCAGTTCTTC
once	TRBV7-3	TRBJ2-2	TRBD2	CATKRDNTGELFF	TGTGCCACAAAGCGGGACAACACCGGGGAGCTGTTTTTT
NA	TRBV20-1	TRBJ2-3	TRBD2	CSARTSVEGDTQYF	TGCAGTGCTCGGACTAGCGTAGAGGGAGATACGCAGTATTTT
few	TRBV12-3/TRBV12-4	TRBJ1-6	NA	CASSLGLSPLHF	TGTGCCAGCAGCTTGGGACTGTCACCCCTCCACTTT